The source of this T cell receptor (beta chain) is a study of radiation and T cells in renal cell carcinoma. Sequencing was performed with immunoSEQ multiplex PCR; in TCRdb, only in-frame clones are kept and a portion is missing. The sample lists roughly 150,000 clones; approximately 86% were seen once. This CDR3 region has 12 residues. Trimming left V 4 bases short and J 8 bases short, with 11 bases between. Germline CDR1 and CDR2: SEHNR and FQNEAQ (reference sequence). Regarding time point: blood 2 weeks post-SBRT. Treatment given: 15 Gy SBRT to primary tumor, nephrectomy 4 weeks later. The clonotype was recovered from a woman aged 45-59 years with renal cell carcinoma. The chain employs TRBV7-9 and TRBJ1-2; D is perhaps TRBD1 (5 bases). The specimen was blood, collected from a patient whose treatment included radiotherapy and nephrectomy. The CDR3 region is CASSSSGSGYTF. The CDR3 region has the DNA TGTGCCAGCAGCTCCTCAGGGTCAGGCTACACCTTC.